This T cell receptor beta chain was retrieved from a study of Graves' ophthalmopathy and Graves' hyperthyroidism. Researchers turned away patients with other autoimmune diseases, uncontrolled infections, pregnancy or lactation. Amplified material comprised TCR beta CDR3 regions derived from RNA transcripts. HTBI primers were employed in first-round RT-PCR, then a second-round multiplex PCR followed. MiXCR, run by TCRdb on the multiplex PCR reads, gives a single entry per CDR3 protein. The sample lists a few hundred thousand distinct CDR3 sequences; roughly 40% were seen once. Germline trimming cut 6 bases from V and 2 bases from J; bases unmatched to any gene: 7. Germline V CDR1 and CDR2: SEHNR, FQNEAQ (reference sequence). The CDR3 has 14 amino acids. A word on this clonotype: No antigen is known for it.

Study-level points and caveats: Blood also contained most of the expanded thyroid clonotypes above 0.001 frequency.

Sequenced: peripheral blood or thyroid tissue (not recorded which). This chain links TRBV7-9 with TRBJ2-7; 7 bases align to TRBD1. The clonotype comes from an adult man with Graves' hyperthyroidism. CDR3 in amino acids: CASSYGQATYEQYF. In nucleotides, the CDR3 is TGTGCCAGCAGTTACGGACAGGCGACCTACGAGCAGTACTTC.